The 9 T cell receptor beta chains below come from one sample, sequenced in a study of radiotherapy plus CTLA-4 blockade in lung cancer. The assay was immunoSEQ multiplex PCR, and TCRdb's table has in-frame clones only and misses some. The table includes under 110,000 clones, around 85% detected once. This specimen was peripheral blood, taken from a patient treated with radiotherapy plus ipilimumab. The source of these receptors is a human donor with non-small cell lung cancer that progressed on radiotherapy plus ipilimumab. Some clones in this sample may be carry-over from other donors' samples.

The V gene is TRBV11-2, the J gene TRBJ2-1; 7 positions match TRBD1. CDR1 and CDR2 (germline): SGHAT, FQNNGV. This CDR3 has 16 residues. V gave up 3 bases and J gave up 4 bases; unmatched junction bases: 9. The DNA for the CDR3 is TGTGCCAGCAGCTTCCAAGCCGGGACAGATTACAATGAGCAGTTCTTC. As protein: CASSFQAGTDYNEQFF. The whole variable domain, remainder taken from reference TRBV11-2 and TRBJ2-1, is EAGVAQSPRYKIIEKRQSVAFWCNPISGHATLYWYQQILGQGPKLLIQFQNNGVVDDSQLPKDRFSAERLKGVDSTLKIQPAKLEDSAVYLCASSFQAGTDYNEQFFGPGTRLTVL.

The CDR3: CASSLIDTNTGELFF. CDR3 coding DNA: TGTGCCAGCAGCTTAATCGACACGAACACCGGGGAGCTGTTTTTT. The chain uses TRBV7-2 and TRBJ2-2; no clear D gene. CDR1 is SGHTA, CDR2 FQGNSA, per germline. Trimming removed 2 bases from V and 0 bases from J, with 7 bases in between. The CDR3 runs to 15 residues. The full variable domain, rest sourced from reference TRBV7-2 and TRBJ2-2, is GAGVSQSPSNKVTEKGKDVELRCDPISGHTALYWYRQSLGQGLEFLIYFQGNSAPDKSGLPSDRFSAERTGGSVSTLTIQRTQQEDSAVYLCASSLIDTNTGELFFGEGSRLTVL.

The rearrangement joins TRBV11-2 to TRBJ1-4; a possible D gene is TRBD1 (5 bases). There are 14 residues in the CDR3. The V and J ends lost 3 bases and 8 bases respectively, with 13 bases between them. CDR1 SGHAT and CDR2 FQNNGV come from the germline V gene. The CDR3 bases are TGTGCCAGCAGCTTGCAGGGATTCGAGGAAAAACTGTTTTTT. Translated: CASSLQGFEEKLFF.

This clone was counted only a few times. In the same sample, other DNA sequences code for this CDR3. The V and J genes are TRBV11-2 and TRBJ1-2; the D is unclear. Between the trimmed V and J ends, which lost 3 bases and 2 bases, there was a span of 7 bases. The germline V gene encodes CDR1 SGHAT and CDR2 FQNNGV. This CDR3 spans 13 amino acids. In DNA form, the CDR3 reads TGTGCCAGCAGCTTTGGGCAGAACTATGGCTACACCTTC. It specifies CASSFGQNYGYTF.

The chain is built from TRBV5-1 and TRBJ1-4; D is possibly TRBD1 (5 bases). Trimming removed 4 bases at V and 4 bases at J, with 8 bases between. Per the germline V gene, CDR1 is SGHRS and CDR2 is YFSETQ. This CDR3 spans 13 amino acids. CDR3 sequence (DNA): TGCGCCAGCAGCGGACAAGTTAATGAAAAACTGTTTTTT. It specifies CASSGQVNEKLFF. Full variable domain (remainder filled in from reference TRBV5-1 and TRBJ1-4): KAGVTQTPRYLIKTRGQQVTLSCSPISGHRSVSWYQQTPGQGLQFLFEYFSETQRNKGNFPGRFSGRQFSNSRSEMNVSTLELGDSALYLCASSGQVNEKLFFGSGTQLSVL.

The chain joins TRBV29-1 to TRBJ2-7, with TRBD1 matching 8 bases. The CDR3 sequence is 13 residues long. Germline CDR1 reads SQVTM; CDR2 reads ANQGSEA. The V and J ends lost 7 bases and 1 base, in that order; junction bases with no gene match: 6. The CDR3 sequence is CSARQGSSYEQYF. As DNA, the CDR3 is TGCAGCGCAAGACAGGGGTCGTCCTACGAGCAGTACTTC.

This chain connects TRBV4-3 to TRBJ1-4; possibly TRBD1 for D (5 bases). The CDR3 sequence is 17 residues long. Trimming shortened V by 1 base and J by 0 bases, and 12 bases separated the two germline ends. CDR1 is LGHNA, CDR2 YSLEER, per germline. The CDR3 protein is CASSQVETASTNEKLFF. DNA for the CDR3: TGCGCCAGCAGCCAAGTCGAGACAGCTTCAACTAATGAAAAACTGTTTTTT.

CDR3 bases: TGTGCCAGCAGCGCGCGGACAGGGCAAAAGTTCTTC. Translating it yields CASSARTGQKFF. The chain joins TRBV7-2 to TRBJ2-1, with 8 bases matching TRBD1. The CDR3 has 12 amino acids. Germline CDR1 SGHTA, CDR2 FQGNSA. Germline trimming cut 5 bases from V and 14 bases from J; bases unmatched to any gene: 8.

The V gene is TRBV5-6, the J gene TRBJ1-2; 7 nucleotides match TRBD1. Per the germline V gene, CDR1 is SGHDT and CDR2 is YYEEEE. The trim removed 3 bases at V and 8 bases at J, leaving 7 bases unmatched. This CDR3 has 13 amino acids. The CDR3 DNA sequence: TGTGCCAGCAGCTACAGGGGCAGAAAGGGCTACACCTTC. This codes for CASSYRGRKGYTF.